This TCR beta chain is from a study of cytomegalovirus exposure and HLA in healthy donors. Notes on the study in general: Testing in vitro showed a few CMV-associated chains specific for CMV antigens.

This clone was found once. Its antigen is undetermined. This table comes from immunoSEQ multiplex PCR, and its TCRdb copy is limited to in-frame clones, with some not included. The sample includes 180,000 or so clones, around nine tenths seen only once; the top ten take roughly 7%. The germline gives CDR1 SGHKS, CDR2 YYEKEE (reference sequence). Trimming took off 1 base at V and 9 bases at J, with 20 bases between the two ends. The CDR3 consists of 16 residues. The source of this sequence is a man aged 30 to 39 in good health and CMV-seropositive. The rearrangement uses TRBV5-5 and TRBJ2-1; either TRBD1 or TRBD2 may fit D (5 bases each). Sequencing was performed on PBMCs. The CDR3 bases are TGTGCCAGCAGCTTGAGGTTCGCCATGGGGGTTGGTGAGCAGTTCTTC. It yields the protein CASSLRFAMGVGEQFF. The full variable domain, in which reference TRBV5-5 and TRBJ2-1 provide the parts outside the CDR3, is DAGVTQSPTHLIKTRGQQVTLRCSPISGHKSVSWYQQVLGQGPQFIFQYYEKEERGRGNFPDRFSARQFPNYSSELNVNALLLGDSALYLCASSLRFAMGVGEQFFGPGTRLTVL.